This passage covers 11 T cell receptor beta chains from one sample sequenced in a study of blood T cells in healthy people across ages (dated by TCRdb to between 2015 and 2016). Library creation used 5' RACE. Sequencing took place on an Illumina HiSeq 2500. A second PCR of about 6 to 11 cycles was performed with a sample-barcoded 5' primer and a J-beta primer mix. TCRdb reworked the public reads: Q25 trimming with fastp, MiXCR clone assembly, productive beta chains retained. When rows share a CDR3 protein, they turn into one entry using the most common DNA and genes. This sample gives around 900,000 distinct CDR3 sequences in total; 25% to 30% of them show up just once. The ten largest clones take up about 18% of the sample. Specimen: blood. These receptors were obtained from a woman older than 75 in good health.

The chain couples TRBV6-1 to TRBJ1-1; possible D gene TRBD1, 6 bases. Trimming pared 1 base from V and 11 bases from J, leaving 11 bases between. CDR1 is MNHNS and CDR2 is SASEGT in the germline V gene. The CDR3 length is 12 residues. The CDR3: CASSEGDRFAFF. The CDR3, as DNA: TGTGCCAGCAGTGAAGGAGACAGGTTTGCTTTCTTT.

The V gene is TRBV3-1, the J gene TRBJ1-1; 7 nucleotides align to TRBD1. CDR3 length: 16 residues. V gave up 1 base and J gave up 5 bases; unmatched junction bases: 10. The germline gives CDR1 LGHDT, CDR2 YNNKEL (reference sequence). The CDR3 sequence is CASSQGVPGGWTEAFF. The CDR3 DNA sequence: TGTGCCAGCAGCCAAGGGGTCCCAGGGGGTTGGACTGAAGCTTTCTTT.

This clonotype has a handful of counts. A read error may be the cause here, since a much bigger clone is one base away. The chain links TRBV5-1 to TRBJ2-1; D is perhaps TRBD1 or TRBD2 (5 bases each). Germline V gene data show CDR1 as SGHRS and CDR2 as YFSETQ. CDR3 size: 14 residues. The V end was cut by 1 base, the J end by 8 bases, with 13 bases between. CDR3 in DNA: TGCGCCAGCAGCTTGCAACAGCTGGGGGATGAGCAGTTCTTC. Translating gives CASSLQQLGDEQFF.

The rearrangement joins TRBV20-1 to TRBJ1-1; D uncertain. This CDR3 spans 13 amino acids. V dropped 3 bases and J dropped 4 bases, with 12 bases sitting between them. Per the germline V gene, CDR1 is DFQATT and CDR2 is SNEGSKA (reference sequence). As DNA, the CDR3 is TGCAGTGCTAGGGACCGGGTGAGCACTGAAGCTTTCTTT. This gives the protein CSARDRVSTEAFF.

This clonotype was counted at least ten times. The CDR3 DNA reads TGCAGTGCTGTTCTCATGTTAAGCTCCTATAATTCACCCCTCCACTTT. This translates into CSAVLMLSSYNSPLHF. The J gene is TRBJ1-6, the V gene TRBV20-1; unclear D gene. Germline V gene lookup returns CDR1 DFQATT and CDR2 SNEGSKA (reference sequence). This CDR3 is built from 16 residues. V dropped 5 bases and J dropped 0 bases, with 14 bases sitting between them.

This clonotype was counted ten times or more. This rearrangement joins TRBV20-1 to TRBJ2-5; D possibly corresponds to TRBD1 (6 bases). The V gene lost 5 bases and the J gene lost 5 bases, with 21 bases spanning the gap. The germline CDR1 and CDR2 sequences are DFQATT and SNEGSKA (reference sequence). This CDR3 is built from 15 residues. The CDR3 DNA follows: TGCAGTGCTCCTCTCCCCAGGGGCCTTGCGGAGACCCAGTACTTC. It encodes CSAPLPRGLAETQYF.

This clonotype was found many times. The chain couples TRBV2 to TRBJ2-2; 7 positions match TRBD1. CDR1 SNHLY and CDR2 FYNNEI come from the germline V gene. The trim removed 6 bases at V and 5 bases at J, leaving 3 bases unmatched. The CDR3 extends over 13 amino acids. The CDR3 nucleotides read TGTGCCAGCAGGATACAGGGGACCGGGGAGCTGTTTTTT. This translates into CASRIQGTGELFF.

The CDR3: CASSLGGQLGGYTF. In DNA form, the CDR3 reads TGTGCCAGCAGCTTAGGTGGACAGCTGGGAGGCTACACCTTC. V is TRBV7-8 and J is TRBJ1-2; D may be TRBD1 (6 bases). Germline CDR1 SGHVS, CDR2 FQNEAQ. This CDR3 has 14 residues. Trimming left V 1 base short and J 8 bases short, with 14 bases between.

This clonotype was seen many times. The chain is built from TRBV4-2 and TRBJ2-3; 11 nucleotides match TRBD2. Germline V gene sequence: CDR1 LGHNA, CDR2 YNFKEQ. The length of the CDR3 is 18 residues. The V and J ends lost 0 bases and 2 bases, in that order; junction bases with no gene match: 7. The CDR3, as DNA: TGTGCCAGCAGCCAAGATAGCAGACTAGCGGGGAACACAGATACGCAGTATTTT. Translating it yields CASSQDSRLAGNTDTQYF.

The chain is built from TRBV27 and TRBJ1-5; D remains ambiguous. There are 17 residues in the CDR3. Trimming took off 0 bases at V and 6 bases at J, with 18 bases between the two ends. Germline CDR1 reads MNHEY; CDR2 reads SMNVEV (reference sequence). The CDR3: CASSLSFRPGAGQPQHF. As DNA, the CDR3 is TGTGCCAGCAGTTTATCTTTCAGGCCAGGTGCGGGTCAGCCCCAGCATTTT.

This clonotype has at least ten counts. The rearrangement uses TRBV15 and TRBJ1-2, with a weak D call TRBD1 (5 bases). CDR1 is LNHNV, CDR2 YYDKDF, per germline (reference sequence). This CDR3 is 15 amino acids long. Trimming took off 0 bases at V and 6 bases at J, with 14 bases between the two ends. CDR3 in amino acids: CATSRDPGVEDGYTF. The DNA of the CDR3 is TGTGCCACCAGCAGAGATCCGGGGGTGGAGGATGGCTACACCTTC.